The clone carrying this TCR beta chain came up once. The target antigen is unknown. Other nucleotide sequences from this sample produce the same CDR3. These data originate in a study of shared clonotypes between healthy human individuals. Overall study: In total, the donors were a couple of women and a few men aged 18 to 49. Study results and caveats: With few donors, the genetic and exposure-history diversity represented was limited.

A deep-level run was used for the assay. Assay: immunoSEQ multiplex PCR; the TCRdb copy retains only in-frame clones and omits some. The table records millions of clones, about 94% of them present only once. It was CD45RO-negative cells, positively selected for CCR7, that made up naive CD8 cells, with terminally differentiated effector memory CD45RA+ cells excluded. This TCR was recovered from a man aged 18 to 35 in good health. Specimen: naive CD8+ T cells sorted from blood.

The DNA for the CDR3 is TGTGCCAGCAGCGTATCGGGTAATGAAAAACTGTTTTTT. This encodes CASSVSGNEKLFF. The V gene is TRBV9, the J gene TRBJ1-4; D ambiguous. This CDR3 region has 13 residues. Germline V lookup: CDR1 SGDLS, CDR2 YYNGEE. Between the trimmed V and J ends, which lost 1 base and 4 bases, there was a span of 5 bases.